This passage covers 20 T cell receptor beta chains from one sample sequenced in a study of immune cell composition in non-small cell lung cancer. The normal lung sample lay at least 3 cm, and maximally far, from the tumour. Profiling relied on immunoSEQ multiplex PCR, and the TCRdb table lists in-frame clones only, not all of them. The table includes about 3,400 clones, 65% to 85% detected once. Sequenced input: non-adjacent lung tissue. These receptors all come from a human donor with non-small cell lung cancer.

J is TRBJ2-5 and V is TRBV5-6; 10 nucleotides align to TRBD1. J was trimmed by 3 bases and V by 1 base; bases with no gene match: 6. The CDR3 consists of 16 residues. Per germline, CDR1 SGHDT and CDR2 YYEEEE. The DNA for the CDR3 is TGTGCCAGCAGCTTGACGGGACAGGGGAGTAAAGAGACCCAGTACTTC. Its translation: CASSLTGQGSKETQYF. The whole variable domain, remainder taken from reference TRBV5-6 and TRBJ2-5, is DAGVTQSPTHLIKTRGQQVTLRCSPKSGHDTVSWYQQALGQGPQFIFQYYEEEERQRGNFPDRFSGHQFPNYSSELNVNALLLGDSALYLCASSLTGQGSKETQYFGPGTRLLVL.

The chain recombines TRBV18 with TRBJ2-1; 9 bases fit TRBD1. Per the germline V gene, CDR1 is KGHSH and CDR2 is LQKENI. This CDR3 spans 15 amino acids. Losses at the gene ends were 5 bases for V and 6 bases for J; bases not matched to a gene: 8. DNA for the CDR3: TGTGCCAGCTCATCTCGGACAGGGGCGGTCAATGAGCAGTTCTTC. Translating it yields CASSSRTGAVNEQFF.

V is TRBV28 and J is TRBJ1-1; TRBD1 is a possible D gene (6 bases). V shed 5 bases and J shed 0 bases, with 16 bases lying between them. In germline, CDR1 is MDHEN, CDR2 SYDVKM. The CDR3 consists of 16 residues. Here the CDR3 reads CASSASQGSMNTEAFF. The CDR3 DNA sequence: TGTGCCAGCAGTGCCTCACAGGGATCGATGAACACTGAAGCTTTCTTT.

The V call is TRBV28, the J call TRBJ1-4, with 10 bases aligning to TRBD1. The CDR3 contains 17 residues. With 6 bases clipped from V and 1 base from J, the junction kept 8 bases outside the gene matches. Germline values: CDR1 MDHEN, CDR2 SYDVKM. The CDR3 is CASRLGGQGGTNEKLFF. In DNA, the CDR3 is TGTGCCAGCAGATTGGGAGGACAGGGGGGAACTAATGAAAAACTGTTTTTT.

The chain carries TRBV5-4 and TRBJ1-2, with a weak D call TRBD1 (5 bases). Germline CDR1 is SGHNT and CDR2 is YYREEE (reference sequence). The CDR3 runs 15 residues. V lost 4 bases and J lost 4, with 17 bases in between. The CDR3 is CASSPGPRGSYGYTF. The DNA for the CDR3 is TGTGCCAGCAGCCCGGGCCCCCGGGGGTCCTATGGCTACACCTTC.

This clone has just one count. V usage is TRBV5-1 and J usage is TRBJ1-4, with 7 bases aligning to TRBD1. CDR3 length equals 16 residues. V was clipped by 0 bases and J by 7 bases; unmatched bases: 9. CDR1 and CDR2 (germline): SGHRS, YFSETQ. In nucleotides, the CDR3 is TGCGCCAGCAGCTTGGCCGGGACAGCAGAAAGTGAAAAACTGTTTTTT. It encodes CASSLAGTAESEKLFF.

This clone has only a few counts. The rearrangement joins TRBV2 to TRBJ1-3; possible D gene TRBD1, 5 bases. The CDR3 is 20 residues long. CDR1 is SNHLY, CDR2 FYNNEI, per germline. With 2 bases removed from V and 2 bases from J, the gap between germline ends came to 25 bases. DNA of the CDR3: TGTGCCAGCAGTGAACCATGGTTAGGGGTTCAACTCTCTCCTGGAAACACCATATATTTT. This sequence encodes CASSEPWLGVQLSPGNTIYF.

The chain joins TRBV6-1 to TRBJ2-7; D not certain. The V gene's germline CDR1 is MNHNS and CDR2 SASEGT. The CDR3 has 14 residues. V was trimmed by 1 base and J by 3 bases, leaving 10 bases between them. CDR3 nucleotide sequence: TGTGCCAGCAGTGAAGGACATATCTACTACGAGCAGTACTTC. Amino acid sequence: CASSEGHIYYEQYF.

The rearrangement links TRBV6-5 to TRBJ1-4; a possible D gene is TRBD1 (5 bases). Germline V gene lookup returns CDR1 MNHEY and CDR2 SVGAGI. The CDR3 consists of 13 residues. Trimming stripped 4 bases from V and 8 bases from J, with 11 bases between. The CDR3 DNA follows: TGTGCCAGCAGTTCCAGGGATCGGGAAAAACTGTTTTTT. Its protein product is CASSSRDREKLFF.

V is TRBV19 and J is TRBJ1-4; TRBD1 aligns across 9 bases. The CDR3 loop spans 16 amino acids. V gave up 6 bases and J gave up 6 bases; unmatched junction bases: 11. Germline V CDR1 and CDR2: LNHDA, SQIVND (reference sequence). This CDR3 reads CASSPRWGTGYEKLFF. The CDR3 DNA reads TGTGCCAGTAGCCCCCGGTGGGGGACAGGGTATGAAAAACTGTTTTTT.

In DNA, the CDR3 is TGTGCCAGCACCCAAGGGGAGGGGAGGGGTGAAAAACTGTTTTTT. Amino acid sequence: CASTQGEGRGEKLFF. The chain recombines TRBV9 with TRBJ1-4; TRBD1 is a possible D gene (5 bases). Trimming cost V 6 bases and J 7 bases, with 19 bases left between them. The CDR3 runs to 15 residues. Germline lookup yields CDR1 SGDLS and CDR2 YYNGEE. The full variable domain, its missing parts supplied by reference TRBV9 and TRBJ1-4, is DSGVTQTPKHLITATGQRVTLRCSPRSGDLSVYWYQQSLDQGLQFLIQYYNGEERAKGNILERFSAQQFPDLHSELNLSSLELGDSALYFCASTQGEGRGEKLFFGSGTQLSVL.

This rearrangement joins TRBV4-3 to TRBJ2-3, with 8 bases identical to TRBD1. The CDR3 covers 19 residues. Germline V gene sequence: CDR1 LGHNA, CDR2 YSLEER. Trimming cost V 0 bases and J 1 base; bases outside gene matches: 12. The CDR3 loop reads CASSQESPGGTHRTDTQYF. CDR3 coding DNA: TGCGCCAGCAGCCAAGAGAGTCCAGGGGGCACGCACCGCACAGATACGCAGTATTTT.

V gene TRBV5-8 combines with J gene TRBJ1-1; 8 bases map to TRBD1. The germline V gene has CDR1 SGHTS and CDR2 YDEGEE. The CDR3 totals 12 residues. V was clipped by 5 bases and J by 11 bases; unmatched bases: 8. Here the CDR3 DNA reads TGTGCCAGCAGTCCACAGGGGGGGTTTGCTTTCTTT. Protein product: CASSPQGGFAFF.

This clone appeared a few times. This chain connects TRBV7-9 to TRBJ2-7, with D tentatively TRBD1 (6 bases). V dropped 5 bases and J dropped 2 bases, with 13 bases sitting between them. The length of the CDR3 is 14 residues. Germline CDR1 is SEHNR and CDR2 is FQNEAQ (reference sequence). CDR3 protein: CASSGDRWTYEQYF. CDR3 sequence (DNA): TGTGCCAGCAGCGGAGACAGGTGGACCTACGAGCAGTACTTC.

The gene calls are TRBV21-1 and TRBJ2-7; the tabulated D call, TRBD1, remains unverified against the DNA. TRBV21-1 constitutes a pseudogene. The CDR3 is made up of 15 amino acids. The DNA for the CDR3 is TGTGCCAGCAGCAAAGACAGTCAACAGGGCTACGAGCAGTACTTC. Translation gives CASSKDSQQGYEQYF.

The chain combines TRBV28 with TRBJ1-2; the D gene is possibly TRBD1 (6 bases). Looked up from germline, CDR1 is MDHEN and CDR2 is SYDVKM. CDR3 length equals 15 residues. Trimming shortened V by 4 bases and J by 3 bases, and 15 bases separated the two germline ends. For the CDR3, the DNA is TGTGCCAGCAGTTCAGGGGTCGCCGTAGACTATGGCTACACCTTC. Its translation: CASSSGVAVDYGYTF.

The J gene is TRBJ2-1, the V gene TRBV7-6; 11 bases agree with TRBD2. V was clipped by 0 bases and J by 9 bases; unmatched bases: 10. In germline, CDR1 is SGHVS, CDR2 FNYEAQ. This CDR3 is built from 17 residues. CDR3 DNA sequence: TGTGCCAGCAGCTTAGCTGGAGGGACTAGCGGCGGTTTTGAGCAGTTCTTC. Translating gives CASSLAGGTSGGFEQFF. The full variable domain, its missing parts supplied by reference TRBV7-6 and TRBJ2-1, is GAGVSQSPRYKVTKRGQDVALRCDPISGHVSLYWYRQALGQGPEFLTYFNYEAQQDKSGLPNDRFSAERPEGSISTLTIQRTEQRDSAMYRCASSLAGGTSGGFEQFFGPGTRLTVL.

This rearrangement joins TRBV7-2 to TRBJ2-2; 7 nucleotides match TRBD2. Losses at the gene ends were 3 bases for V and 0 bases for J; bases not matched to a gene: 4. CDR1 is SGHTA, CDR2 FQGNSA, per germline. CDR3 length: 16 amino acids. Here the CDR3 DNA reads TGTGCCAGCAGCTTGAGAGGACTAGCGAACACCGGGGAGCTGTTTTTT. It specifies CASSLRGLANTGELFF.

V and J are TRBV25-1 and TRBJ1-6, with 9 bases that match TRBD1. Germline V CDR1 and CDR2: MGHDK, SYGVNS. CDR3 size: 16 residues. With V trimmed by 1 base and J by 7 bases, 5 bases remained unmatched. CDR3: CASSELDRGGNSPLHF. The CDR3 nucleotides read TGTGCCAGCAGTGAATTGGACAGGGGAGGGAATTCACCCCTCCACTTT.

This clone was seen only a few times. The chain is built from TRBV19 and TRBJ1-5; no firm D call. V shed 3 bases and J shed 0 bases, with 6 bases lying between them. Germline V gives CDR1 LNHDA, CDR2 SQIVND (reference sequence). The CDR3 extends over 14 amino acids. CDR3 amino acids: CASSIAVSNQPQHF. The CDR3 coding sequence is TGTGCCAGTAGTATTGCGGTTAGCAATCAGCCCCAGCATTTT.